This T cell receptor beta chain was captured by sequencing in a study of control samples from healthy donors and cancer patients. Produced via immunoSEQ multiplex PCR; TCRdb's table is partial and in-frame only. The sample holds 170,000 or so clones, 94% seen once. Trimming removed 4 bases at V and 2 bases at J, with 9 bases between. Per germline, CDR1 SGHDT and CDR2 YYEEEE. The CDR3 totals 13 residues. The chain links TRBV5-6 to TRBJ1-2; D is unresolved. The material sequenced was blood. This sequence was found in a woman aged 40 to 55 in good health. DNA of the CDR3: TGTGCCAGCAGCCCGCACAGCAACTATGGCTACACCTTC. Translation gives CASSPHSNYGYTF.